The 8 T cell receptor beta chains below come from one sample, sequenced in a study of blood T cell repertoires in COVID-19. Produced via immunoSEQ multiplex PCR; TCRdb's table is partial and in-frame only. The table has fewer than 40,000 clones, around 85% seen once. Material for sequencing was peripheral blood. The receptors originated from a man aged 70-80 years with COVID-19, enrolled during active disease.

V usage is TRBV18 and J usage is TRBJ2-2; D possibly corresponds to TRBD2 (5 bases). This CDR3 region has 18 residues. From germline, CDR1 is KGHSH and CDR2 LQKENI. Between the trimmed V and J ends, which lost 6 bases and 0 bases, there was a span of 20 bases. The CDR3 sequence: CASSGSLGPATNTGELFF. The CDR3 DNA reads TGTGCCAGCTCGGGGAGCTTAGGGCCGGCTACGAACACCGGGGAGCTGTTTTTT.

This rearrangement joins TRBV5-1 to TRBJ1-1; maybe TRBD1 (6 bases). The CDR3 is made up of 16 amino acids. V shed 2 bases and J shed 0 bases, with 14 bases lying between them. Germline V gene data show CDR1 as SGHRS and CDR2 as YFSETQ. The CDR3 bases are TGCGCCAGCAGCTTTAGCGGGGGCGGAATGAACACTGAAGCTTTCTTT. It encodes CASSFSGGGMNTEAFF.

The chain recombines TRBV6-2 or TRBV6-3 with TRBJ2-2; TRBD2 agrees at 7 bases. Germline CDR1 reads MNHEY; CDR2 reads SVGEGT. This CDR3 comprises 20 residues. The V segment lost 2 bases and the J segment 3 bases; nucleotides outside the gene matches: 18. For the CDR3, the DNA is TGTGCCAGCAGTTACCCAAGTGGGAGCGGGAAAAGGCGGGACACCGGGGAGCTGTTTTTT. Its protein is CASSYPSGSGKRRDTGELFF.

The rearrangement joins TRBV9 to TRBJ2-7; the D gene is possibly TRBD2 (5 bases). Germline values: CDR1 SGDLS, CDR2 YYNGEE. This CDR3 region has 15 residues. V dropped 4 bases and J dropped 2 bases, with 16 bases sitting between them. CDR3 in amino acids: CASSLGLDSAYEQYF. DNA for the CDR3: TGTGCCAGCAGCCTAGGACTGGATTCGGCCTACGAGCAGTACTTC.

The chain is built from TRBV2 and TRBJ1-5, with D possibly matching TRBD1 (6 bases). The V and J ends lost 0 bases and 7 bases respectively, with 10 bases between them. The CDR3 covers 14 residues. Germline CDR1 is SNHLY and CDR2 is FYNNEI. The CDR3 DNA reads TGTGCCAGCAGTGAAGCGAACAGGGACCAGCCCCAGCATTTT. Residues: CASSEANRDQPQHF.

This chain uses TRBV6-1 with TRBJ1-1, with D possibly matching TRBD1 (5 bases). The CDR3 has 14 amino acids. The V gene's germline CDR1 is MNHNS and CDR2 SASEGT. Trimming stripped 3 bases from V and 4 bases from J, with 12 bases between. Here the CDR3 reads CASSDQRGGTEAFF. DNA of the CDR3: TGTGCCAGCAGTGATCAACGGGGGGGCACTGAAGCTTTCTTT.

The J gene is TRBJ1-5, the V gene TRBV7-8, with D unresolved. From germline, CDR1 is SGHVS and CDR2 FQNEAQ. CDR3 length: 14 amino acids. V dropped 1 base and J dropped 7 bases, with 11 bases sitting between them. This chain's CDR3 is CASSLEAGGQPQHF. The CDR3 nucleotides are TGTGCCAGCAGCTTAGAGGCGGGTGGCCAGCCCCAGCATTTT.

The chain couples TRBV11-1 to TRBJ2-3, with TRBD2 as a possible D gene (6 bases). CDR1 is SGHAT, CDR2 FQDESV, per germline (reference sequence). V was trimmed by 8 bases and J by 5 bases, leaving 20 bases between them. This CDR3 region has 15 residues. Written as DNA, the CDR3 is TGTGCCAGCGTACTCGGGGTTGGAGCGGGAGATACGCAGTATTTT. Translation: CASVLGVGAGDTQYF.